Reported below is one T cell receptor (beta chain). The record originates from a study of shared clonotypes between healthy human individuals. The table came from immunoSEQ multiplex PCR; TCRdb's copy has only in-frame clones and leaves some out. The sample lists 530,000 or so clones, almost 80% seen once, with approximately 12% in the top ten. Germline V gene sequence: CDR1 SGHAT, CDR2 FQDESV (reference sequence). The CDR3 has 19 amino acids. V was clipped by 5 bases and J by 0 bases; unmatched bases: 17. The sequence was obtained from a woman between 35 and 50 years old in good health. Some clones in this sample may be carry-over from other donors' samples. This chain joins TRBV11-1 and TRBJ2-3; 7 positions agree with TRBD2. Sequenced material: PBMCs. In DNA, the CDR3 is TGTGCCAGCAGCCCCGGACTAGTTAGGGGCGTTCGTAGCACAGATACGCAGTATTTT. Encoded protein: CASSPGLVRGVRSTDTQYF.